This TCR beta chain was captured by sequencing in a study of T cell changes during pregnancy in multiple sclerosis. This clone was detected a few times. Libraries were prepared by immunoSEQ multiplex PCR; TCRdb keeps only in-frame clonotypes and omits some of them. The repertoire holds around 71,000 clones, with 85% to 95% as singletons. The CDR3 runs to 15 residues. From germline, CDR1 is MNHNY and CDR2 SVGAGI (reference sequence). V gave up 6 bases and J gave up 2 bases; unmatched junction bases: 4. The gene calls are TRBV6-6 and TRBJ1-5; 10 positions agree with TRBD1. This specimen was peripheral blood, taken in the third trimester of pregnancy. The receptor was derived from a female donor with multiple sclerosis, enrolled in a pregnancy study. The CDR3 DNA is TGTGCCAGCAGCCCGACAGGGGGCCGCAATCAGCCCCAGCATTTT. It specifies CASSPTGGRNQPQHF.